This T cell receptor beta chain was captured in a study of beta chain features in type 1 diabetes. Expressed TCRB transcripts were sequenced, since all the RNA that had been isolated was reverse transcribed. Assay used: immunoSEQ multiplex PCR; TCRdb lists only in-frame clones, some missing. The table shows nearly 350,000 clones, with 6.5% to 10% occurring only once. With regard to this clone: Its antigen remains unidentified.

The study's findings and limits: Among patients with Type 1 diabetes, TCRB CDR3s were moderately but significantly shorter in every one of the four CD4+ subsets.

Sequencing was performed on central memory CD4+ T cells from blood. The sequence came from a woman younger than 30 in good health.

CDR3 sequence (DNA): TGTGCCAGCAGGCCACAGGGGTTGGGGCCCCAGCATTTT. Protein product: CASRPQGLGPQHF. The chain joins TRBV11-1 to TRBJ1-5; 7 positions match TRBD1. CDR3 length equals 13 residues. V gave up 6 bases and J gave up 9 bases; unmatched junction bases: 8. CDR1 is SGHAT and CDR2 is FQDESV in the germline V gene (reference sequence).